This T cell receptor beta chain was sequenced in a study of cytomegalovirus exposure and HLA in healthy donors. Germline lookup yields CDR1 SQVTM and CDR2 ANQGSEA. CDR3 length: 16 amino acids. V dropped 4 bases and J dropped 0 bases, with 16 bases sitting between them. Primers: 60 Vbeta forward and 13 Jbeta reverse. This table comes from immunoSEQ multiplex PCR, and its TCRdb copy is limited to in-frame clones, with some not included. Among around 150,000 clones listed, around four fifths were seen once. Sample: PBMCs. The gene calls are TRBV29-1 and TRBJ2-1; D is unclear. This receptor was obtained from a female donor in good health and CMV-seronegative. The CDR3 DNA is TGCAGCGTTGTGTGGTTGTGGCCTAGCTCCTACAATGAGCAGTTCTTC. Translation gives CSVVWLWPSSYNEQFF.